Following are 28 T cell receptor beta chains from one sample sequenced in a study of T cell responses to AZD1222 COVID-19 vaccine. Only in-frame clones appear in the TCRdb table, and some are missing; sequencing was by immunoSEQ multiplex PCR. The sample records 150,000 to 200,000 clones, about 90% being singletons. Sequenced here: peripheral blood, sampled on day 0 of AZD1222 vaccination. The receptors stem from an adult in good health.

The chain recombines TRBV11-2 with TRBJ2-1; 10 nucleotides align to TRBD2. J gave up 6 bases and V 5 bases, and 10 bases lay outside the gene matches. Germline-derived CDR1 and CDR2 are SGHAT and FQNNGV. The CDR3 spans 16 residues. CDR3 residues: CASSPPGSGGANEQFF. The CDR3 nucleotides read TGTGCCAGCAGCCCGCCGGGGAGCGGGGGGGCCAATGAGCAGTTCTTC.

V gene TRBV2 combines with J gene TRBJ1-1; a weak D match, TRBD1 (5 bases). V was cut by 6 bases and J by 10 bases, with 12 bases left in between. CDR1 and CDR2 (germline): SNHLY, FYNNEI. The CDR3 totals 11 residues. CDR3 nucleotides: TGTGCCAGCAGCGGGACCGTCGGAGCTTTCTTT. Its translation is CASSGTVGAFF.

This chain joins TRBV4-1 and TRBJ2-2, with a weak D call TRBD2 (5 bases). In germline, CDR1 is MGHRA, CDR2 YSYEKL. Trimming took 1 base from V and 2 from J, leaving 11 bases between them. The CDR3 totals 16 residues. This CDR3 is CASSQVMTTNTGELFF. The DNA for the CDR3 is TGCGCCAGCAGCCAAGTGATGACTACCAACACCGGGGAGCTGTTTTTT.

The V and J genes are TRBV13 and TRBJ1-3; D uncertain. The germline V gene has CDR1 PRHDT and CDR2 FYEKMQ (reference sequence). The V gene lost 5 bases and the J gene lost 0 bases, with 8 bases spanning the gap. This CDR3 contains 14 residues. The CDR3 sequence is CASSLMGSGNTIYF. The CDR3 DNA reads TGTGCCAGCAGCCTAATGGGCTCTGGAAACACCATATATTTT.

The rearrangement uses TRBV9 and TRBJ1-1, with D unclear. CDR1 SGDLS and CDR2 YYNGEE come from the germline V gene. This CDR3 region has 13 residues. V was shortened by 0 bases and J by 6 bases, with 9 bases between the two germline ends. The CDR3 DNA is TGTGCCAGCAGCGTAGCTGGAGATCCTGAAGCTTTCTTT. This sequence encodes CASSVAGDPEAFF.

This clone was observed a single time. The V gene is TRBV5-1, the J gene TRBJ1-1; 7 nucleotides match TRBD1. CDR3 length: 12 residues. V trimming: 4 bases; J trimming: 5 bases; junction bases outside the gene matches: 2. The germline CDR1 and CDR2 sequences are SGHRS and YFSETQ. The CDR3 protein is CASSARGTEAFF. CDR3 DNA: TGCGCCAGCAGCGCCAGGGGGACTGAAGCTTTCTTT.

This chain uses TRBV5-1 with TRBJ1-2; D gene ambiguous. V was trimmed by 4 bases and J by 1 base, leaving 8 bases between them. The CDR3 contains 13 residues. Germline lookup yields CDR1 SGHRS and CDR2 YFSETQ. The DNA for the CDR3 is TGCGCCAGCAGCCTGAACCTTAACTATGGCTACACCTTC. Amino acid sequence: CASSLNLNYGYTF. The variable domain in full, completed from reference TRBV5-1 and TRBJ1-2, reads KAGVTQTPRYLIKTRGQQVTLSCSPISGHRSVSWYQQTPGQGLQFLFEYFSETQRNKGNFPGRFSGRQFSNSRSEMNVSTLELGDSALYLCASSLNLNYGYTFGSGTRLTVV.

This clone came up once. The V call is TRBV19, the J call TRBJ2-5; D is perhaps TRBD1 (6 bases). The V end lost 4 bases, the J end lost 0 bases, and 12 bases lay between the germline ends. The CDR3 contains 15 residues. Germline V lookup: CDR1 LNHDA, CDR2 SQIVND (reference sequence). CDR3 sequence reads: CASSTGTTYQETQYF. In DNA, the CDR3 is TGTGCCAGTAGTACCGGGACAACGTACCAAGAGACCCAGTACTTC.

The chain combines TRBV30 with TRBJ2-1; 15 bases fit TRBD2. The V gene's germline CDR1 is GTSNPN and CDR2 SVGIG (reference sequence). The CDR3 runs to 15 residues. Losses at the gene ends were 3 bases for V and 6 bases for J; bases not matched to a gene: 3. The CDR3 loop reads CAWSAGLAGGNEQFF. The DNA of the CDR3 is TGTGCCTGGAGCGCGGGACTAGCGGGGGGCAATGAGCAGTTCTTC.

This clone occurred once. The chain couples TRBV2 to TRBJ1-5; a weak D match, TRBD1 (5 bases). Germline CDR1 SNHLY, CDR2 FYNNEI. The CDR3 totals 14 residues. Trimming cost V 0 bases and J 6 bases, with 9 bases left between them. The CDR3 sequence: CASSEALGAQPQHF. As DNA, the CDR3 is TGTGCCAGCAGTGAAGCGCTTGGGGCTCAGCCCCAGCATTTT.

The genes are TRBV5-1 and TRBJ2-7; perhaps TRBD1 as D (7 bases). CDR3 length: 15 amino acids. Germline V CDR1 and CDR2: SGHRS, YFSETQ. Trimming removed 4 bases from V and 2 bases from J, with 16 bases in between. CDR3 in amino acids: CASSLGGQRTYEQYF. The CDR3 DNA reads TGCGCCAGCAGCCTCGGGGGACAGAGAACCTACGAGCAGTACTTC.

The V call is TRBV5-1, the J call TRBJ1-3; D remains unclear. This CDR3 spans 12 amino acids. The V gene's germline CDR1 is SGHRS and CDR2 YFSETQ. The germline V and J ends were trimmed by 5 bases and 0 bases, with 3 bases remaining between them. In nucleotides, the CDR3 is TGCGCCAGCAGGAACTCTGGAAACACCATATATTTT. Translation gives CASRNSGNTIYF.

The chain joins TRBV18 to TRBJ1-3; D unresolved. Germline CDR1 is KGHSH and CDR2 is LQKENI. V shed 0 bases and J shed 0 bases, with 9 bases lying between them. This CDR3 has 16 amino acids. The CDR3 bases are TGTGCCAGCTCACCACCGAATGAGAGCTCTGGAAACACCATATATTTT. It encodes CASSPPNESSGNTIYF.

The chain employs TRBV27 and TRBJ2-7, with 7 positions matching TRBD1. Trimming removed 4 bases from V and 2 bases from J; junction bases left unmatched: 5. From germline, CDR1 is MNHEY and CDR2 SMNVEV (reference sequence). The CDR3 has 14 residues. The CDR3 loop reads CASSYSDRAYEQYF. In nucleotides, the CDR3 is TGTGCCAGCAGTTACTCTGACAGGGCCTACGAGCAGTACTTC.

This chain connects TRBV6-5 to TRBJ2-1; a possible D gene is TRBD1 (5 bases). The CDR3 has 16 residues. CDR1 is MNHEY, CDR2 SVGAGI, per germline. Trimming pared 4 bases from V and 0 bases from J, leaving 13 bases between. The CDR3 reads CASSSTVPSSYNEQFF. The CDR3 region has the DNA TGTGCCAGCAGTTCGACAGTCCCGAGCTCCTACAATGAGCAGTTCTTC.

The J gene is TRBJ2-2, the V gene TRBV2; D unresolved. Germline V lookup: CDR1 SNHLY, CDR2 FYNNEI. With 0 bases removed from V and 7 bases from J, the gap between germline ends came to 6 bases. CDR3 size: 13 residues. The CDR3 bases are TGTGCCAGCAGTGAAGCGCTGATCGGGGAGCTGTTTTTT. This translates into CASSEALIGELFF.

The chain links TRBV7-8 to TRBJ1-1, with unresolved D. Germline values: CDR1 SGHVS, CDR2 FQNEAQ. Deletions cut 0 bases from V and 7 bases from J, with 3 bases between. The CDR3 spans 11 residues. The CDR3 DNA reads as TGTGCCAGCAGCTTAGCCGGTGAAGCTTTCTTT. Its protein is CASSLAGEAFF.

The chain couples TRBV27 to TRBJ1-2, with 11 bases fitting TRBD1. Germline CDR1 reads MNHEY; CDR2 reads SMNVEV (reference sequence). This CDR3 has 14 residues. The J segment lost 8 bases and the V segment lost 3 bases, leaving 5 bases of the junction unmatched. This CDR3 is CASSFSGTGGGYTF. The CDR3 coding sequence is TGTGCCAGCAGTTTCTCCGGGACAGGGGGAGGCTACACCTTC.

This clone was seen once. The chain has TRBV19 and TRBJ2-2; D ambiguous. Germline V gene sequence: CDR1 LNHDA, CDR2 SQIVND (reference sequence). CDR3 size: 13 residues. The V end was cut by 11 bases, the J end by 5 bases, with 15 bases between. The CDR3 DNA reads as TGTGCCCACAGAGACCAGCATACCGGGGAGCTGTTTTTT. Encoded protein: CAHRDQHTGELFF.

The chain uses TRBV7-6 and TRBJ2-2; D unclear. The CDR3 is 15 residues long. Trimming shortened V by 5 bases and J by 6 bases, and 16 bases separated the two germline ends. Germline values: CDR1 SGHVS, CDR2 FNYEAQ. CDR3 DNA: TGTGCCAGCAGCCCCCGGGCATCCCAACCCGGGGAGCTGTTTTTT. Translating gives CASSPRASQPGELFF.

The gene calls are TRBV4-1 and TRBJ1-4, with TRBD1 as a possible D gene (5 bases). The CDR3 runs 17 residues. The germline V gene has CDR1 MGHRA and CDR2 YSYEKL. Deletions cut 0 bases from V and 4 bases from J, with 15 bases between. In DNA, the CDR3 is TGCGCCAGCAGCCAAGAAACCACCGGGACTAATAATGAAAAACTGTTTTTT. It translates to CASSQETTGTNNEKLFF.

This chain connects TRBV5-6 to TRBJ2-7; D uncertain. The CDR3 covers 15 residues. Trimming cost V 3 bases and J 3 bases, with 16 bases left between them. In germline, CDR1 is SGHDT, CDR2 YYEEEE. DNA of the CDR3: TGTGCCAGCAGCTCAGATACCGACCCCCACTACGAGCAGTACTTC. Its translation is CASSSDTDPHYEQYF.

The genes are TRBV19 and TRBJ2-1; D may be TRBD2 (5 bases). V shed 5 bases and J shed 4 bases, with 9 bases lying between them. The CDR3 runs to 13 residues. Germline lookup yields CDR1 LNHDA and CDR2 SQIVND (reference sequence). DNA for the CDR3: TGTGCCAGTAGTCCAACGGGGTACAATGAGCAGTTCTTC. This translates into CASSPTGYNEQFF.

This chain uses TRBV29-1 with TRBJ1-1; D is perhaps TRBD1 (5 bases). This CDR3 region has 13 residues. The V gene's germline CDR1 is SQVTM and CDR2 ANQGSEA. Deletions cut 2 bases from V and 5 bases from J, with 12 bases between. DNA for the CDR3: TGCAGCGTTGAACGAGGGCAGGGAACTGAAGCTTTCTTT. Its protein product is CSVERGQGTEAFF.

This chain uses TRBV6-1 with TRBJ1-2; D is uncertain. From germline, CDR1 is MNHNS and CDR2 SASEGT. V lost 0 bases, J lost 4 bases, and 12 bases lay in between. The CDR3 spans 15 residues. The CDR3: CASSEAPALGYGYTF. The DNA of the CDR3 is TGTGCCAGCAGTGAAGCTCCCGCTCTTGGCTATGGCTACACCTTC.

CDR3 bases: TGCGCCAGCAGCTACAGACAGGGGCTGAATTCACCCCTCCACTTT. Translating it yields CASSYRQGLNSPLHF. The rearrangement joins TRBV5-1 to TRBJ1-6; 8 positions match TRBD1. CDR1 and CDR2 (germline): SGHRS, YFSETQ. The CDR3 is 15 amino acids. J lost 7 bases, V lost 3 bases, and 6 bases had no gene match.

The V and J genes are TRBV28 and TRBJ2-5; perhaps TRBD2 as D (6 bases). Germline V CDR1 and CDR2: MDHEN, SYDVKM. Trimming took 8 bases from V and 5 from J, leaving 21 bases between them. The CDR3 has 15 residues. CDR3 coding DNA: TGTGCCAGCGGCATAGCGGCCCGACTGGGGGAGACCCAGTACTTC. Amino acids: CASGIAARLGETQYF.

The chain couples TRBV9 to TRBJ2-2, with a weak D call TRBD2 (6 bases). V lost 2 bases and J 1 base, leaving 9 bases between the germline ends. The CDR3 totals 15 residues. Germline-derived CDR1 and CDR2 are SGDLS and YYNGEE. The DNA for the CDR3 is TGTGCCAGCAGCGTTGGGACTGTGAACACCGGGGAGCTGTTTTTT. Translation: CASSVGTVNTGELFF.